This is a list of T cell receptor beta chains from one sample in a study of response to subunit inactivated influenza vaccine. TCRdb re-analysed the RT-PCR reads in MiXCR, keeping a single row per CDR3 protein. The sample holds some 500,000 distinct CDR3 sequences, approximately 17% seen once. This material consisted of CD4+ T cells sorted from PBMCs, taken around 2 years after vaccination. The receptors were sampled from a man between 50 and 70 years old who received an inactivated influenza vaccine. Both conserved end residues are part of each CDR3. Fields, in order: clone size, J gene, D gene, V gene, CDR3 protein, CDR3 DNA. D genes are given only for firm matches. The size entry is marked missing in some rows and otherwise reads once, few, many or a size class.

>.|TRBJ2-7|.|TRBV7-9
CASSLVFTSLVYEQYF
TGTGCCAGCAGCTTAGTGTTTACTAGCCTGGTCTACGAGCAGTACTTC
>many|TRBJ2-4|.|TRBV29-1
CSVYRENIQYF
TGCAGCGTTTATCGGGAGAACATTCAGTACTTC
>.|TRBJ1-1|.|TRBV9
CASSVGWVRTEAFF
TGTGCCAGCAGCGTAGGGTGGGTTCGGACTGAAGCTTTCTTT
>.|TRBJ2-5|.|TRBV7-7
CASSSQGQETQYF
TGTGCTAGCAGCTCACAGGGCCAAGAGACCCAGTACTTC
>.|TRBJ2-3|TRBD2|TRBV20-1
CSAESGSVGDTQYF
TGCAGTGCTGAGAGCGGGAGTGTGGGAGATACGCAGTATTTT
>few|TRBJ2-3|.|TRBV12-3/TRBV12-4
CASSFPPAQYF
TGTGCCAGCAGTTTCCCACCCGCGCAGTATTTT
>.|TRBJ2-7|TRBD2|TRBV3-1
CASSPKRDSYEQYF
TGTGCCAGCAGCCCTAAGCGGGACTCCTACGAGCAGTACTTC
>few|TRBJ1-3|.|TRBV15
CATSRVGNSGNTIYF
TGTGCCACCAGCAGAGTCGGGAACTCTGGAAACACCATATATTTT
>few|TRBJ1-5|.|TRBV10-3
CAISEDRNQPQHF
TGTGCCATCAGTGAGGATAGAAATCAGCCCCAGCATTTT
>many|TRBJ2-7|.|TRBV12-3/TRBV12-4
CASSKTGTGGEQYF
TGTGCCAGCAGTAAGACAGGGACTGGGGGGGAGCAGTACTTC
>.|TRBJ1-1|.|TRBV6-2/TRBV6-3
CASSYPRGESTEAFF
TGTGCCAGCAGTTACCCTAGAGGGGAAAGCACTGAAGCTTTCTTT
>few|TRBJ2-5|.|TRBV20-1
CSARGQNLYQETQYF
TGCAGTGCTAGAGGACAGAACCTCTACCAAGAGACCCAGTACTTC
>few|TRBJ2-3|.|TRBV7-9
CASSLRGSPDTQYF
TGTGCCAGCAGCTTAAGGGGGAGTCCAGATACGCAGTATTTT
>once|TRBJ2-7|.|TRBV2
CASTVRGEQYF
TGTGCCAGCACGGTTCGGGGGGAGCAGTACTTC
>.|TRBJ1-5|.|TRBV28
CASTLGHRNQPQHF
TGTGCCAGCACCCTAGGGCACCGCAATCAGCCCCAGCATTTT
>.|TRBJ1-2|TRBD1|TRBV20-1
CSASTGQGARYTF
TGCAGTGCGAGTACGGGACAGGGGGCTCGCTACACCTTC
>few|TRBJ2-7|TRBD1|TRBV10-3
CAISRDRGPQYF
TGTGCCATCAGCCGGGACAGGGGACCTCAGTACTTC
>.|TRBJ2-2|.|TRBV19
CASSKNRYTSNTGELFF
TGTGCCAGTAGTAAGAACAGGTATACTTCGAACACCGGGGAGCTGTTTTTT
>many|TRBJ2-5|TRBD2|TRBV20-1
CSARNSGRTGETQYF
TGCAGTGCTAGAAATAGCGGGAGGACCGGAGAGACCCAGTACTTC
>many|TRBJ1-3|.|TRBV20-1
CSARVTGMNSGNTIYF
TGCAGTGCTAGAGTAACAGGGATGAACTCTGGAAACACCATATATTTT
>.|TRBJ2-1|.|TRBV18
CASSRKDSSQFF
TGTGCCAGCTCACGAAAGGACAGTTCGCAGTTCTTC
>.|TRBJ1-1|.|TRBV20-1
CSVESPRAMNTEAFF
TGCAGTGTCGAAAGTCCCAGGGCCATGAACACTGAAGCTTTCTTT
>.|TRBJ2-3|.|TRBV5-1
CASSLQGFGNTDTQYF
TGCGCCAGCAGCCTCCAGGGTTTTGGTAACACAGATACGCAGTATTTT
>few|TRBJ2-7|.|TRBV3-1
CASSPGRYYEQYF
TGTGCCAGCAGCCCTGGACGGTATTACGAGCAGTACTTC
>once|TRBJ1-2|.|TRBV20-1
CSASSGRLANYGYTF
TGCAGTGCTTCCTCCGGCAGGTTAGCTAACTATGGCTACACCTTC
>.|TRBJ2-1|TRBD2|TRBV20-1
CSADLAGGPDEQFF
TGCAGTGCGGACCTAGCGGGAGGGCCGGATGAGCAGTTCTTC
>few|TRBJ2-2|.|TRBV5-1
CASSYGTPGAGELFF
TGCGCCAGCAGCTATGGGACCCCTGGCGCCGGGGAGCTGTTTTTT
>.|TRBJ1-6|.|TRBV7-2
CASSRLGNSPLHF
TGTGCCAGCAGCAGATTGGGTAATTCACCCCTCCACTTT
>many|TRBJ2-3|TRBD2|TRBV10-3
CAISGGLAGGTDTQYF
TGTGCCATCAGTGGGGGACTAGCGGGGGGAACAGATACGCAGTATTTT
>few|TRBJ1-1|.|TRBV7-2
CASSFNRKGTEAFF
TGTGCCAGCAGCTTCAACAGGAAGGGCACTGAAGCTTTCTTT
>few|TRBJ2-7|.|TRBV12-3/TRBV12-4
CASRGTDLYEQYF
TGTGCCAGCAGGGGGACGGACCTCTACGAGCAGTACTTC
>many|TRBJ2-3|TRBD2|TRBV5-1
CASSSRPSGGTSTDTQYF
TGCGCCAGCAGCTCTCGTCCTAGCGGGGGGACTAGCACAGATACGCAGTATTTT
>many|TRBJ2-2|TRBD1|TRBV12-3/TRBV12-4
CANRRGQTGELFF
TGTGCCAACCGCAGGGGGCAGACCGGGGAGCTGTTTTTT
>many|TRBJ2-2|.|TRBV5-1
CASSLERGTGELFF
TGCGCCAGCAGCTTGGAACGGGGAACCGGGGAGCTGTTTTTT
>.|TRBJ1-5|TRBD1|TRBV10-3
CAISGGTGVGQPQHF
TGTGCCATCAGTGGGGGGACAGGGGTAGGTCAGCCCCAGCATTTT
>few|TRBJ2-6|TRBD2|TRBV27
CASSPGTSVTGANVLTF
TGTGCCAGCAGTCCAGGGACTAGCGTTACTGGGGCCAACGTCCTGACTTTC
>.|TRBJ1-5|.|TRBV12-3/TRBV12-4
CASSFSPNQPQHF
TGTGCCAGCAGTTTTAGTCCGAATCAGCCCCAGCATTTT
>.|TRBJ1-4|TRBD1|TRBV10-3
CAISGQGGNEKLFF
TGTGCCATCAGTGGGCAGGGGGGGAATGAAAAACTGTTTTTT
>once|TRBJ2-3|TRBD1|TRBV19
CASSNRDRGTDTQYF
TGTGCCAGTAGTAACCGGGACAGAGGCACAGATACGCAGTATTTT
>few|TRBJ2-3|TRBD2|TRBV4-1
CASSQGAGFFTDTQYF
TGCGCCAGCAGCCAAGGAGCGGGGTTCTTCACAGATACGCAGTATTTT
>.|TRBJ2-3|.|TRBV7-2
CASSLSRTTDTQYF
TGTGCCAGCAGCCTGTCTAGGACCACAGATACGCAGTATTTT
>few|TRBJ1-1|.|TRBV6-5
CATQRKLEAFF
TGTGCCACCCAAAGGAAACTTGAAGCTTTCTTT
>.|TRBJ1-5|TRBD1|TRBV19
CASRAGGWSNQPQHF
TGTGCCAGTAGGGCAGGGGGCTGGAGCAATCAGCCCCAGCATTTT
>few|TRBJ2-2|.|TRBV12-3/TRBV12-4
CASSSGLGELFF
TGTGCCAGCAGTTCCGGGCTCGGGGAGCTGTTTTTT
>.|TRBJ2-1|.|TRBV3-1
CASSQVALNNEQFF
TGTGCCAGCAGCCAGGTCGCACTTAACAATGAGCAGTTCTTC
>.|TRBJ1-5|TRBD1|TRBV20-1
CSAGTGDQPQHF
TGCAGTGCTGGGACAGGGGACCAGCCCCAGCATTTT
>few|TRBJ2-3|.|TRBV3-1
CASSRRGANTQYF
TGTGCCAGCAGCCGAAGAGGGGCCAATACGCAGTATTTT
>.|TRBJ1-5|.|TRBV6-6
CASSFRSDTPQHF
TGTGCCAGCAGTTTTCGGTCTGACACGCCCCAGCATTTT
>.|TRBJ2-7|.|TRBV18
CASSPTLSVDEQYF
TGTGCCAGCTCACCGACCCTCTCTGTCGACGAGCAGTACTTC
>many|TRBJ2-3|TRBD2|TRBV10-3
CAARGASGGLVDTQYF
TGTGCCGCCAGGGGGGCTAGCGGGGGGTTGGTCGATACGCAGTATTTT
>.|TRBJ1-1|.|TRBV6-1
CASSPPGTLTQKAFF
TGTGCCAGCAGTCCCCCTGGGACACTCACTCAGAAAGCTTTCTTT
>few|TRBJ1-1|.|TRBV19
CASPLSGDRWNTEAFF
TGTGCCAGTCCCCTTAGTGGAGACCGTTGGAACACTGAAGCTTTCTTT
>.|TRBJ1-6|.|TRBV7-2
CASSSPNYNSPLHF
TGTGCCAGCAGCTCCCCGAATTATAATTCACCCCTCCACTTT
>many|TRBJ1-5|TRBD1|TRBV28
CASSSGTGLQPQHF
TGTGCCAGCAGTTCCGGGACAGGACTACAGCCCCAGCATTTT
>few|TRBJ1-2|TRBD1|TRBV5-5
CASSNGQGNYGYTF
TGTGCCAGCAGCAACGGACAGGGAAACTATGGCTACACCTTC
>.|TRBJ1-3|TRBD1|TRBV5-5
CASSSTGVSGNTIYF
TGTGCCAGCAGCTCGACAGGGGTCTCTGGAAACACCATATATTTT
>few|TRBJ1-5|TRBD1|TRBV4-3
CASSPQTGTGYNSNQPQHF
TGCGCCAGCAGCCCTCAGACCGGGACAGGGTACAATAGCAATCAGCCCCAGCATTTT
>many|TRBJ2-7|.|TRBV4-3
CASSQEGQGRYEQYF
TGCGCCAGCAGCCAAGAAGGGCAGGGGAGGTACGAGCAGTACTTC